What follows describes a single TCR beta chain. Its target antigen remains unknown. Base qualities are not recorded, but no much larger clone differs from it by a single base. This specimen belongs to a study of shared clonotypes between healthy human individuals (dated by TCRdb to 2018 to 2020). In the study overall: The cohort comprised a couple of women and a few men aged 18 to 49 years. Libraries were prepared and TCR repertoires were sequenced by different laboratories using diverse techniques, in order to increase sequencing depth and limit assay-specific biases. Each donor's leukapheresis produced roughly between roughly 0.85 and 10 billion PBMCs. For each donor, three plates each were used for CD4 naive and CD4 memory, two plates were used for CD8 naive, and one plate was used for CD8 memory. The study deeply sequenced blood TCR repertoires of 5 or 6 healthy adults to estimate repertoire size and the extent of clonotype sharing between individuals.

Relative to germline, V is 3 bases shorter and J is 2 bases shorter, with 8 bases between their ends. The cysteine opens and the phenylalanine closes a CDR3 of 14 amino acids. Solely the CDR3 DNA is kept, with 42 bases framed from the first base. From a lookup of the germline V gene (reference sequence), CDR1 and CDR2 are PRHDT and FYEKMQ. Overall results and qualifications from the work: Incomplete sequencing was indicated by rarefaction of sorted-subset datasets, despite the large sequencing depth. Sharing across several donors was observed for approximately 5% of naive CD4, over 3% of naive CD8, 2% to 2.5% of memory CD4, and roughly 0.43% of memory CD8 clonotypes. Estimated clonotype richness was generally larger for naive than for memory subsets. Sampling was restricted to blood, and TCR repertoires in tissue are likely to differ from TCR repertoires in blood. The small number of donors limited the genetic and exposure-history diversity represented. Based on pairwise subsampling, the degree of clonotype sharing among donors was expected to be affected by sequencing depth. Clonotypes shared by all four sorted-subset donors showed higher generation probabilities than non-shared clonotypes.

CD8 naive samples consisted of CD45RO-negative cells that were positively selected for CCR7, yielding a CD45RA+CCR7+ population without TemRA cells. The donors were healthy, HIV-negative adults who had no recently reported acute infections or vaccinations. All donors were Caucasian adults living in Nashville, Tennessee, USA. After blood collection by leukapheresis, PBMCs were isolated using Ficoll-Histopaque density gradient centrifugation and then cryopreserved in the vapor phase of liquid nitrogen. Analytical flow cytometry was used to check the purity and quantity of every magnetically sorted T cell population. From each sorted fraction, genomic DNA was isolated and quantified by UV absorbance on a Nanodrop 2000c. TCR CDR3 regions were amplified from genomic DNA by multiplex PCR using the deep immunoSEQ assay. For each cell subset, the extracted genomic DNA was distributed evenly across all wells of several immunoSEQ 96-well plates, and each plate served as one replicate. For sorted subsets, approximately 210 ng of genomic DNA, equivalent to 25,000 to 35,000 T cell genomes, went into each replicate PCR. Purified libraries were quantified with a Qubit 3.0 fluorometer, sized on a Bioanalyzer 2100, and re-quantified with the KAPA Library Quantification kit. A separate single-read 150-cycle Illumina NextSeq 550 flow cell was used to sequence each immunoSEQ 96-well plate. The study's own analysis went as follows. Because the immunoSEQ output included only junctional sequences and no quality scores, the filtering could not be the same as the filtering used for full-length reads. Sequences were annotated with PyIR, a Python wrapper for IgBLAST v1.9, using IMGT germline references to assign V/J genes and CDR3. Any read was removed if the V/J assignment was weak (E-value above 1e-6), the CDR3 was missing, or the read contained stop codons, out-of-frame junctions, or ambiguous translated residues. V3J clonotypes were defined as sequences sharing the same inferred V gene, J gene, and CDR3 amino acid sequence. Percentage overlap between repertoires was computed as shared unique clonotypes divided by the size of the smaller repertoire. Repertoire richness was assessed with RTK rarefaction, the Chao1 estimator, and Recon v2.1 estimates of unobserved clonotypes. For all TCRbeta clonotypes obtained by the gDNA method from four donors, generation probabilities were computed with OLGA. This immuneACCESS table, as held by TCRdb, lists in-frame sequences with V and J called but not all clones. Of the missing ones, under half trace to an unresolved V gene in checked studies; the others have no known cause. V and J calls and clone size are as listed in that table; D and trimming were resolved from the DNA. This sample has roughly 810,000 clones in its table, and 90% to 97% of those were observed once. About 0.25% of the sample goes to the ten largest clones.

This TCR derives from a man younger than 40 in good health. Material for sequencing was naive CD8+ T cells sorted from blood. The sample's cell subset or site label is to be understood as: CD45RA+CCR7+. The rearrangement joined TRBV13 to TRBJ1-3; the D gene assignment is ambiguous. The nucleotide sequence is TGTGCCAGCAGCTTGGGGTATGCTGGAAACACCATATATTTT. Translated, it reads CASSLGYAGNTIYF. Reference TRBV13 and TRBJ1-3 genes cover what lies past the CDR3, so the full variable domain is AAGVIQSPRHLIKEKRETATLKCYPIPRHDTVYWYQQGPGQDPQFLISFYEKMQSDKGSIPDRFSAQQFSDYHSELNMSSLELGDSALYFCASSLGYAGNTIYFGEGSWLTVV.